This T cell receptor beta chain was obtained from a study of shared clonotypes between healthy human individuals. Study overall: There were three CD4 naive, three CD4 memory, two CD8 naive and one CD8 memory plates per donor.

CDR1 and CDR2 (germline): MDHEN, SYDVKM. The CDR3 consists of 16 residues. V lost 3 bases, J lost 4 bases, and 15 bases lay in between. Deep was the level at which the assay was run. Sequencing was performed with immunoSEQ multiplex PCR; in TCRdb, only in-frame clones are kept and a portion is missing. The sample consists of about 2 million clones, about 95% of them appearing once. Study results and limitations: Naive subsets generally had larger estimated richness than memory subsets.

Turning to this clone: The antigen remains unidentified.

Terminally differentiated effector memory CD45RA+ cells were excluded from the naive CD8 cells, which were CD45RO-negative and positively selected for CCR7. Sequenced: naive CD8+ T cells sorted from blood. The chain uses TRBV28 and TRBJ2-2; D is undetermined. The source is a man between 18 and 29 years old in good health. CDR3: CASSFEAGRATGELFF. Written as DNA, the CDR3 is TGTGCCAGCAGTTTCGAGGCAGGACGTGCCACCGGGGAGCTGTTTTTT.